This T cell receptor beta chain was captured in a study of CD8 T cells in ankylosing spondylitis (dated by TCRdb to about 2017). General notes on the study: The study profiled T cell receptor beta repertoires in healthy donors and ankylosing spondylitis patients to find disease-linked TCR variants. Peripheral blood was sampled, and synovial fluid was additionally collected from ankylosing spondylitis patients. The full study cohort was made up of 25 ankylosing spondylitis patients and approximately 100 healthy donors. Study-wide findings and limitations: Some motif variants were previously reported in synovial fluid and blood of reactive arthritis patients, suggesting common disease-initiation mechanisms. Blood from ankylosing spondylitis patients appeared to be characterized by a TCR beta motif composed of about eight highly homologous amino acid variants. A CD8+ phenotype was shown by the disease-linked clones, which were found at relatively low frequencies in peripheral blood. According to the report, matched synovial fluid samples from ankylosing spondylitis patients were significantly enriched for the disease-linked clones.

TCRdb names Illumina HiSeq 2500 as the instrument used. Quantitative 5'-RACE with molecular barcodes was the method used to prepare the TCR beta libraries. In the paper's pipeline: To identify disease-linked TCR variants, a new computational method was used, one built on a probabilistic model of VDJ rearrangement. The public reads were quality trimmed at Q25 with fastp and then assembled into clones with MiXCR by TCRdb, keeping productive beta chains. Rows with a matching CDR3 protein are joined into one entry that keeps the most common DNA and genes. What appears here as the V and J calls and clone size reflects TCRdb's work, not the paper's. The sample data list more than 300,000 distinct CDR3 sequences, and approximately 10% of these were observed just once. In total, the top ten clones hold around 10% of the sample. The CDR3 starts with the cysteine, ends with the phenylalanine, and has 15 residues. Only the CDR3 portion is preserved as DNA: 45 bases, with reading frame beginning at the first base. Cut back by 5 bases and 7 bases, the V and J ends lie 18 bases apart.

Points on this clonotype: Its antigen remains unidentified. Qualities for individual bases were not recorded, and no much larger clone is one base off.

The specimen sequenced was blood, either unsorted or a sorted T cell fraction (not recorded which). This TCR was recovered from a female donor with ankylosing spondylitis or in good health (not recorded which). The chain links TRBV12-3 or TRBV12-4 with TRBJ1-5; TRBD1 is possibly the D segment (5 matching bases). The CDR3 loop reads CASSTGLEVGQPQHF. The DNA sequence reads TGTGCCAGCAGTACGGGACTTGAAGTAGGGCAGCCCCAGCATTTT.